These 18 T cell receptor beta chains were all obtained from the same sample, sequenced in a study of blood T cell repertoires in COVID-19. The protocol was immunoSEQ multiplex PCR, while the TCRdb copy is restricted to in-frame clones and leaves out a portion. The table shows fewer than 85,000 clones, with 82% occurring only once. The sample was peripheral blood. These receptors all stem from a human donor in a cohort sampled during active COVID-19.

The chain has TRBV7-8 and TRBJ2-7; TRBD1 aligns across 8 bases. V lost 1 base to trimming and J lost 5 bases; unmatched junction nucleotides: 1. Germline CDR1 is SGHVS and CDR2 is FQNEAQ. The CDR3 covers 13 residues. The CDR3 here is CASSLGTGHEQYF. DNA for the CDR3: TGTGCCAGCAGCTTAGGGACAGGGCACGAGCAGTACTTC. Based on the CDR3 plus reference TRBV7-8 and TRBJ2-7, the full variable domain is GAGVSQSPRYKVAKRGQDVALRCDPISGHVSLFWYQQALGQGPEFLTYFQNEAQLDKSGLPSDRFFAERPEGSVSTLKIQRTQQEDSAVYLCASSLGTGHEQYFGPGTRLTVT.

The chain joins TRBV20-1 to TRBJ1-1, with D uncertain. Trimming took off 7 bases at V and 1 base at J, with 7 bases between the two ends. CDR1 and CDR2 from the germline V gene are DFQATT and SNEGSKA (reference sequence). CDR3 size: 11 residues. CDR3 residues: CSVRGNTEAFF. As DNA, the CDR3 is TGCAGTGTCCGGGGGAACACTGAAGCTTTCTTT.

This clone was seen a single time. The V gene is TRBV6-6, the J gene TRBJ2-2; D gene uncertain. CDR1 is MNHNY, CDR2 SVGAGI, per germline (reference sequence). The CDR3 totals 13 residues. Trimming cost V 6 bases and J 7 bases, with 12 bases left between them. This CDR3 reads CASSQSRGGELFF. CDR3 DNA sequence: TGTGCCAGCAGCCAAAGCCGAGGCGGGGAGCTGTTTTTT.

In DNA, the CDR3 is TGCGCCAGCAGCTGGAACAGGGGGTCTGCTCGGGAGAACACTGAAGCTTTCTTT. This gives the protein CASSWNRGSARENTEAFF. J is TRBJ1-1 and V is TRBV5-1; 8 bases are shared with TRBD1. CDR3 length: 18 residues. V shed 3 bases and J 1 base; nucleotides not matched to a gene: 14. CDR1 is SGHRS, CDR2 YFSETQ, per germline.

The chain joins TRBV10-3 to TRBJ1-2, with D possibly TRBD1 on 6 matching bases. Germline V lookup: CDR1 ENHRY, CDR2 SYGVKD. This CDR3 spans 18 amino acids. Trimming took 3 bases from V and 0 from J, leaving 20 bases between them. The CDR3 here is CAISDEPGQTPTNYGYTF. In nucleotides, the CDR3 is TGTGCCATCAGTGATGAACCCGGACAGACCCCTACTAACTATGGCTACACCTTC.

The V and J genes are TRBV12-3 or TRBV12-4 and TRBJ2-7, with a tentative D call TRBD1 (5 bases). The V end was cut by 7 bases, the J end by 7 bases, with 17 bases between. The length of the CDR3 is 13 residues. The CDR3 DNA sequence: TGTGCCAGCAAGGGGTCTACCTACTTGGAGCAGTACTTC. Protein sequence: CASKGSTYLEQYF.

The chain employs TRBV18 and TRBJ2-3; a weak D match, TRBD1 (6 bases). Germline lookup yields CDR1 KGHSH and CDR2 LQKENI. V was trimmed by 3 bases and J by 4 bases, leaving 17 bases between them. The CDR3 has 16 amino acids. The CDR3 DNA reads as TGTGCCAGCTCACCCCAGGGGCAGGGTAACGCAGATACGCAGTATTTT. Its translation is CASSPQGQGNADTQYF.

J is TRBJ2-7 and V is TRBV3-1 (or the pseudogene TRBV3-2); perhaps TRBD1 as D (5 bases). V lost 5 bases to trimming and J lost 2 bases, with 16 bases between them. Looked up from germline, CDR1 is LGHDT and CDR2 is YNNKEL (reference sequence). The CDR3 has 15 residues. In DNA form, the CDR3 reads TGTGCCAGCAGCAAAGGGGCAGGGCCCCCCTACGAGCAGTACTTC. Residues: CASSKGAGPPYEQYF.

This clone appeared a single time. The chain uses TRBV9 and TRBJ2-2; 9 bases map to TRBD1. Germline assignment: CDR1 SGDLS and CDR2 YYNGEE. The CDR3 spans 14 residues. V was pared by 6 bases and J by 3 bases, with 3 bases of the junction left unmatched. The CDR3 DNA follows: TGTGCCAGCACCCGGACAGGGGACACCGGGGAGCTGTTTTTT. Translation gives CASTRTGDTGELFF. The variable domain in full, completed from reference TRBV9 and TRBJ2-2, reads DSGVTQTPKHLITATGQRVTLRCSPRSGDLSVYWYQQSLDQGLQFLIQYYNGEERAKGNILERFSAQQFPDLHSELNLSSLELGDSALYFCASTRTGDTGELFFGEGSRLTVL.

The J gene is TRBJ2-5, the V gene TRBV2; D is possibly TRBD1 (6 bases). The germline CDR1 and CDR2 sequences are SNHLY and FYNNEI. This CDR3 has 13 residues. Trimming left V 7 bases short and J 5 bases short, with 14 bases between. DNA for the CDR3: TGTGCCAGCAACAGGGACGGTGGGGAGACCCAGTACTTC. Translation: CASNRDGGETQYF.

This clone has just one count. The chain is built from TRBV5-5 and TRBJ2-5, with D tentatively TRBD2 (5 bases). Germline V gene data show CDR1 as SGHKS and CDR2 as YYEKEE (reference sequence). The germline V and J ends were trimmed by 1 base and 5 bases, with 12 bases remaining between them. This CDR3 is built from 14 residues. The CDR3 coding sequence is TGTGCCAGCAGCTTGCCGGGAACGGGGGAGACCCAGTACTTC. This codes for CASSLPGTGETQYF.

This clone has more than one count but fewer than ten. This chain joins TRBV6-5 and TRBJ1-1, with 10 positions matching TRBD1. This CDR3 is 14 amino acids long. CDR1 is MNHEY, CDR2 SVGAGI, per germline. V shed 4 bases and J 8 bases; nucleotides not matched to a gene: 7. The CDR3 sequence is CASSLRPDRGEAFF. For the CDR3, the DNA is TGTGCCAGCAGTTTGAGGCCGGACAGGGGGGAAGCTTTCTTT.

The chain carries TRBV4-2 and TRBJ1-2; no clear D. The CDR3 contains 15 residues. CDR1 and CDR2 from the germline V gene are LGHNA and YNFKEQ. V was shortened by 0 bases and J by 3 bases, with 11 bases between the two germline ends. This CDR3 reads CASSQDRRNYYGYTF. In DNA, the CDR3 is TGTGCCAGCAGCCAAGATAGAAGAAATTACTATGGCTACACCTTC.

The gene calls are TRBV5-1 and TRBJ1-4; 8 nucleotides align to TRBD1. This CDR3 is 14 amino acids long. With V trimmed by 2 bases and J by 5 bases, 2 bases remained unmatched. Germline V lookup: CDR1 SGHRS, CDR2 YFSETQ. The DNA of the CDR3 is TGCGCCAGCAGCTTCACAGGGGGGAATGAAAAACTGTTTTTT. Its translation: CASSFTGGNEKLFF.

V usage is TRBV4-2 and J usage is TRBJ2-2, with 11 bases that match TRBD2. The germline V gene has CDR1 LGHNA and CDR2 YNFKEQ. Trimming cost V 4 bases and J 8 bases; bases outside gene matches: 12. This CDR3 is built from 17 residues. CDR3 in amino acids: CASSPRALAGGSGELFF. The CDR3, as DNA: TGTGCCAGCAGCCCCCGCGCGCTAGCGGGGGGATCGGGGGAGCTGTTTTTT.

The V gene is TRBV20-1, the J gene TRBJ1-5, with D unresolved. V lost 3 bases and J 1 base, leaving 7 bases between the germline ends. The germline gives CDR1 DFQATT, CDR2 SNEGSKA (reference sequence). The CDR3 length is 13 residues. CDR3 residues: CSASTGSNQPQHF. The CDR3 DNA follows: TGCAGTGCTAGTACGGGAAGCAATCAGCCCCAGCATTTT.

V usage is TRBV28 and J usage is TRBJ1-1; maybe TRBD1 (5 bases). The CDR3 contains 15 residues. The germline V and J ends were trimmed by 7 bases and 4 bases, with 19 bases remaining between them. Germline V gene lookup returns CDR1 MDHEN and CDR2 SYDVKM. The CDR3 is CASIGRATLGTEAFF. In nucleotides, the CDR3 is TGTGCCAGCATTGGCAGGGCGACCCTGGGCACTGAAGCTTTCTTT. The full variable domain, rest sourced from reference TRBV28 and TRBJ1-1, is DVKVTQSSRYLVKRTGEKVFLECVQDMDHENMFWYRQDPGLGLRLIYFSYDVKMKEKGDIPEGYSVSREKKERFSLILESASTNQTSMYLCASIGRATLGTEAFFGQGTRLTVV.

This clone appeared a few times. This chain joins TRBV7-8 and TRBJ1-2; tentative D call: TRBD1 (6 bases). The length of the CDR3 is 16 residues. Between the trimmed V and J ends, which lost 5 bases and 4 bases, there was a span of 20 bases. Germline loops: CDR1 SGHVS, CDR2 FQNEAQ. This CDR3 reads CASSPRDRQRVYGYTF. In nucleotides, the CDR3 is TGTGCCAGCAGCCCTAGAGACAGGCAAAGGGTCTATGGCTACACCTTC.